The 26 T cell receptor beta chains listed next were all sequenced from one sample in a study of blood T cells in healthy people across ages. Combining a sample-barcoded 5' primer with a J-beta primer mix, a second PCR ran for roughly 7 to 12 cycles. A single record per CDR3 protein comes from TCRdb applying MiXCR to the 5' RACE reads. The sample yields hundreds of thousands of distinct CDR3 sequences, more than 45% seen once. The sample comprised blood. These receptors came from a woman aged 80 or over in good health.

This clonotype showed up just once. The CDR3 DNA is TGTGCCAGCAGTTTTTCCCCCGGAGGCTACACCTTC. This translates into CASSFSPGGYTF. The genes are TRBV12-3 or TRBV12-4 and TRBJ1-2; D unclear. V lost 3 bases and J lost 8, with 10 bases in between. CDR3 length: 12 residues.

This clonotype was seen repeatedly, ten times or more. This rearrangement joins TRBV7-9 to TRBJ2-1; tentatively, D is TRBD2 (6 bases). Germline V CDR1 and CDR2: SEHNR, FQNEAQ (reference sequence). V shed 5 bases and J shed 8 bases, with 22 bases lying between them. This CDR3 is 16 amino acids long. CDR3 protein: CASSPPMSGGVDEQFF. In DNA form, the CDR3 reads TGTGCCAGCAGCCCCCCTATGAGTGGAGGGGTGGATGAGCAGTTCTTC.

Details on this clonotype: The CDR3 end shows no conserved phenylalanine or tryptophan, and so a read error is likely. The rearrangement links TRBV20-1 to TRBJ2-1; no firm D call. The germline gives CDR1 DFQATT, CDR2 SNEGSKA (reference sequence). The CDR3 runs 12 residues. V lost 6 bases and J 4 bases, leaving 10 bases between the germline ends. CDR3 nucleotides: TGCAGTGCCCCAGGCCCGTACAATGAGCAGTTCTTA. Protein sequence: CSAPGPYNEQFL.

The chain is built from TRBV20-1 and TRBJ2-1; D remains unclear. The CDR3 runs to 14 residues. The germline V gene encodes CDR1 DFQATT and CDR2 SNEGSKA (reference sequence). Trimming cost V 1 base and J 3 bases, with 10 bases left between them. The CDR3 DNA is TGCAGTGCTAGAGGGGGAAGTGACTACAATGAGCAGTTCTTC. This translates into CSARGGSDYNEQFF.

The chain links TRBV6-6 to TRBJ2-7; 8 bases agree with TRBD1. Germline CDR1 is MNHNY and CDR2 is SVGAGI (reference sequence). This CDR3 is built from 16 residues. Losses at the gene ends were 4 bases for V and 2 bases for J; bases not matched to a gene: 10. The chain's CDR3 is CASSSPDRGGPYEQYF. The DNA of the CDR3 is TGTGCCAGCAGTTCTCCCGACAGGGGTGGGCCCTACGAGCAGTACTTC.

V gene TRBV3-1 combines with J gene TRBJ2-1; 9 positions match TRBD1. The CDR3 sequence is 14 residues long. Germline V CDR1 and CDR2: LGHDT, YNNKEL (reference sequence). With 4 bases clipped from V and 6 bases from J, the junction kept 4 bases outside the gene matches. The CDR3 spells CASSPRDRVNEQFF. CDR3 nucleotides: TGTGCCAGCAGCCCCCGGGACAGGGTCAATGAGCAGTTCTTC.

Of note for this clonotype: A read error may explain this, as a much larger clone is one base away. This chain links TRBV21-1 with TRBJ2-1; no DNA check was done on the table's D call, TRBD1. TRBV21-1 is listed as a pseudogene. This CDR3 has 16 residues. In DNA, the CDR3 is TGTGCCAGCAGCAAGGGGGTCCGAGCGGAATACAATGAGCAGTTCTTC. This encodes CASSKGVRAEYNEQFF.

V usage is TRBV12-3 or TRBV12-4 and J usage is TRBJ1-5; 7 bases match TRBD1. V shed 3 bases and J 6 bases; nucleotides not matched to a gene: 11. The CDR3 extends over 16 amino acids. CDR3 DNA: TGTGCCAGCAGTTTGGGAACAGGGGCCCCAACTCAGCCCCAGCATTTT. Translated: CASSLGTGAPTQPQHF.

This clonotype was seen a handful of times. The chain recombines TRBV15 with TRBJ2-3; 11 positions match TRBD2. The CDR3 spans 16 residues. The germline V gene has CDR1 LNHNV and CDR2 YYDKDF (reference sequence). J gave up 6 bases and V 4 bases, and 9 bases lay outside the gene matches. CDR3 DNA: TGTGCCACCAGCACCTCTATAGCGGGAGGGTCTGATACGCAGTATTTT. Amino acid sequence: CATSTSIAGGSDTQYF.

This clonotype came up many times. This chain joins TRBV6-2 or TRBV6-3 and TRBJ2-1; D is undetermined. This CDR3 contains 12 residues. CDR1 MNHEY and CDR2 SVGEGT come from the germline V gene. With 5 bases removed from V and 12 bases from J, the gap between germline ends came to 14 bases. The CDR3, as DNA: TGTGCCAGCAGTCCCCCCCAGTCTTGGCAGTTCTTC. Its protein product is CASSPPQSWQFF.

This clonotype was recorded at least ten times. V and J are TRBV29-1 and TRBJ2-1; 8 bases agree with TRBD2. Looked up from germline, CDR1 is SQVTM and CDR2 is ANQGSEA. The CDR3 spans 11 residues. Losses at the gene ends were 7 bases for V and 15 bases for J; bases not matched to a gene: 11. CDR3 protein: CSANSGTIPFF. DNA for the CDR3: TGCAGCGCCAATAGCGGGACAATCCCGTTCTTC.

This clonotype occurred a few times. The V call is TRBV5-1, the J call TRBJ2-2; D may be TRBD1 (6 bases). This CDR3 comprises 15 residues. With 2 bases removed from V and 3 bases from J, the gap between germline ends came to 11 bases. Germline loops: CDR1 SGHRS, CDR2 YFSETQ. The CDR3 protein is CASSFTGSDTGELFF. CDR3 in DNA: TGCGCCAGCAGCTTTACAGGGTCAGACACCGGGGAGCTGTTTTTT.

The CDR3 DNA reads as TGTGCCAGCAGCGTAGGACAGGGGACCTACGAAGAGCAGTACTTC. This sequence encodes CASSVGQGTYEEQYF. J is TRBJ2-7 and V is TRBV9, with 8 nucleotides matching TRBD1. The CDR3 length is 15 residues. The germline V gene encodes CDR1 SGDLS and CDR2 YYNGEE. J lost 7 bases, V lost 0 bases, and 9 bases had no gene match.

J is TRBJ2-7 and V is TRBV6-2 or TRBV6-3; tentatively, D is TRBD1 (6 bases). CDR1 MNHEY and CDR2 SVGEGT come from the germline V gene. The CDR3 runs 15 residues. Trimming shortened V by 6 bases and J by 1 base, and 16 bases separated the two germline ends. As DNA, the CDR3 is TGTGCCAGCAGACCCTCCGGGACAAATTCCTACGAGCAGTACTTC. This codes for CASRPSGTNSYEQYF.

Many counts were recorded for this clonotype. V gene TRBV6-5 combines with J gene TRBJ2-4; weak D call: TRBD1 (5 bases). Germline V lookup: CDR1 MNHEY, CDR2 SVGAGI. The CDR3 length is 14 residues. The V gene lost 6 bases and the J gene lost 13 bases, with 22 bases spanning the gap. The DNA of the CDR3 is TGTGCCAGCAGCTCAGCGTCAGGGTCTAGGCGGCAGTACTTC. As protein: CASSSASGSRRQYF.

This chain joins TRBV9 and TRBJ1-2, with D unclear. This CDR3 contains 15 residues. Trimming cost V 6 bases and J 6 bases, with 21 bases left between them. Germline lookup yields CDR1 SGDLS and CDR2 YYNGEE. The DNA of the CDR3 is TGTGCCAGCAACTTCTCCCCGACGGTGGTAGATGGCTACACCTTC. Residues: CASNFSPTVVDGYTF.

The chain uses TRBV7-9 and TRBJ2-5; 7 bases map to TRBD1. The V gene's germline CDR1 is SEHNR and CDR2 FQNEAQ (reference sequence). CDR3 length: 15 residues. V shed 8 bases and J 11 bases; nucleotides not matched to a gene: 20. This CDR3 is CASGDTGVSYNEQYF. In DNA, the CDR3 is TGTGCCAGCGGAGATACAGGGGTCTCCTACAATGAGCAGTACTTC.

The chain carries TRBV12-3 or TRBV12-4 and TRBJ2-1, with 10 bases matching TRBD2. V was clipped by 1 base and J by 8 bases; unmatched bases: 14. CDR3 size: 18 residues. The CDR3 DNA sequence: TGTGCCAGCAGTTTAGGGTGGTTAGCGGGGGGCCCCTTCGATGAGCAGTTCTTC. Protein: CASSLGWLAGGPFDEQFF.

This clonotype was seen many times. The V and J genes are TRBV5-1 and TRBJ2-1; possibly TRBD1 for D (5 bases). This CDR3 region has 13 residues. V was trimmed by 4 bases and J by 4 bases, leaving 9 bases between them. Germline-derived CDR1 and CDR2 are SGHRS and YFSETQ. In DNA form, the CDR3 reads TGCGCCAGCAGCCTGACAGATTACAATGAGCAGTTCTTC. This gives the protein CASSLTDYNEQFF.

This clonotype appeared a few times. The rearrangement links TRBV5-1 to TRBJ1-2, with TRBD1 as a possible D gene (6 bases). The CDR3 loop spans 11 amino acids. Trimming removed 8 bases at V and 8 bases at J, with 13 bases between. Germline CDR1 SGHRS, CDR2 YFSETQ. The CDR3 sequence: CASQQGGGYTF. CDR3 DNA: TGCGCCAGTCAACAGGGCGGAGGCTACACCTTC. The whole variable domain, remainder taken from reference TRBV5-1 and TRBJ1-2, is KAGVTQTPRYLIKTRGQQVTLSCSPISGHRSVSWYQQTPGQGLQFLFEYFSETQRNKGNFPGRFSGRQFSNSRSEMNVSTLELGDSALYLCASQQGGGYTFGSGTRLTVV.

In this sample, this clonotype turned up once. V usage is TRBV29-1 and J usage is TRBJ2-1; D unresolved. The germline gives CDR1 SQVTM, CDR2 ANQGSEA. CDR3 length: 13 residues. V dropped 6 bases and J dropped 6 bases, with 15 bases sitting between them. For the CDR3, the DNA is TGCAGCGTGCTGGGTGGCGGACCCAATGAGCAGTTCTTC. Protein: CSVLGGGPNEQFF.

Details on this clonotype: One end of the junction varies from germline; a read error may be responsible. This chain joins TRBV10-3 and TRBJ1-4; 7 bases line up with TRBD1. In germline, CDR1 is ENHRY, CDR2 SYGVKD. The length of the CDR3 is 16 residues. DNA for the CDR3: TGTGTCATCAGTGAGTCCCGGACAGGTCGTCATGAAAAACTGTTTTTT. Translation: CVISESRTGRHEKLFF.

This chain's CDR3 is CASSEQNIQYF. CDR3 nucleotides: TGTGCCAGCAGTGAACAAAACATTCAGTACTTC. The V call is TRBV25-1, the J call TRBJ2-7; no clear D gene. The J call may be in error: the DNA end matches TRBJ2-4 better. Germline CDR1 reads MGHDK; CDR2 reads SYGVNS. The CDR3 is 11 residues long.

The chain couples TRBV20-1 to TRBJ2-1; D uncertain. Trimming took off 5 bases at V and 0 bases at J, with 17 bases between the two ends. CDR3 length equals 16 residues. CDR1 and CDR2 from the germline V gene are DFQATT and SNEGSKA (reference sequence). The CDR3 loop reads CSAGTTDVGSYNEQFF. In DNA, the CDR3 is TGCAGTGCTGGAACTACTGATGTCGGCTCCTACAATGAGCAGTTCTTC.

The chain combines TRBV24-1 with TRBJ2-1; TRBD2 might be the D (7 bases). Germline V gene data show CDR1 as KGHDR and CDR2 as SFDVKD. The CDR3 covers 18 residues. V was cut by 3 bases and J by 4 bases, with 21 bases left in between. The CDR3 DNA reads as TGTGCCACCAGTGATGCCACGGGGGGCCAAGGATTTTACAATGAGCAGTTCTTC. It yields the protein CATSDATGGQGFYNEQFF.

The table lists this clonotype with a few counts. The chain has TRBV7-8 and TRBJ1-4; D is uncertain. Germline CDR1 reads SGHVS; CDR2 reads FQNEAQ. The CDR3 sequence is 11 residues long. V was clipped by 0 bases and J by 12 bases, with 5 bases between them. The DNA of the CDR3 is TGTGCCAGCAGCTTAGCTAGCGAACTGTTTTTT. Its protein is CASSLASELFF. Full variable domain (outside the CDR3, taken from reference TRBV7-8 and TRBJ1-4): GAGVSQSPRYKVAKRGQDVALRCDPISGHVSLFWYQQALGQGPEFLTYFQNEAQLDKSGLPSDRFFAERPEGSVSTLKIQRTQQEDSAVYLCASSLASELFFGSGTQLSVL.